This passage covers 19 T cell receptor beta chains from one sample sequenced in a study of blood T cells in healthy people across ages. PCR was performed a second time for about 7 to 12 cycles using a sample-barcoded 5' primer and a J-beta primer mix. From the 5' RACE reads, TCRdb called clonotypes with MiXCR, one entry per CDR3 protein. This sample has under 800,000 distinct CDR3 sequences; about 21% occur once, and the top ten carry approximately 3.6%. Material: blood. The source is a man aged 70 or older in good health.

The chain recombines TRBV14 with TRBJ2-5; 7 positions agree with TRBD2. The end of the DNA aligns better with TRBJ2-1, so the J call may be wrong. Germline V CDR1 and CDR2: SGHDN, FVKESK. This CDR3 region has 15 residues. DNA of the CDR3: TGTGCCAGCAGCCAAGAAGCGGGAATTTTGGTTGAGCAGTTCTTC. Residues: CASSQEAGILVEQFF.

This clonotype occurred many times. CDR3 protein: CASSLLGRDSPLHF. As DNA, the CDR3 is TGTGCCAGCAGCTTACTCGGTCGGGATTCACCCCTCCACTTT. The chain combines TRBV7-2 with TRBJ1-6; D is ambiguous. CDR3 size: 14 residues. Per the germline V gene, CDR1 is SGHTA and CDR2 is FQGNSA. Trimming removed 2 bases at V and 8 bases at J, with 10 bases between.

This chain connects TRBV11-1 to TRBJ2-1; no reliable D call. Trimming pared 1 base from V and 5 bases from J, leaving 6 bases between. Germline-derived CDR1 and CDR2 are SGHAT and FQDESV (reference sequence). The CDR3 totals 13 residues. The CDR3 protein is CASSLGRHNEQFF. The DNA of the CDR3 is TGTGCCAGCAGCTTAGGAAGGCACAATGAGCAGTTCTTC.

The sample holds many counts of this clonotype. The chain joins TRBV5-1 to TRBJ2-1; D possibly corresponds to TRBD2 (5 bases). Germline V gives CDR1 SGHRS, CDR2 YFSETQ. The CDR3 loop spans 15 amino acids. Between the trimmed V and J ends, which lost 0 bases and 6 bases, there was a span of 13 bases. The CDR3 bases are TGCGCCAGCAGCTTGGGGAGAACTAGTCTCAATGAGCAGTTCTTC. It is translated as CASSLGRTSLNEQFF.

The V and J genes are TRBV9 and TRBJ2-1; D possibly corresponds to TRBD2 (6 bases). Germline CDR1 SGDLS, CDR2 YYNGEE. CDR3 length: 15 amino acids. Trimming removed 2 bases from V and 2 bases from J, with 11 bases in between. CDR3 DNA sequence: TGTGCCAGCAGCGTGAGCGGGTTCACCTACAATGAGCAGTTCTTC. The encoded protein is CASSVSGFTYNEQFF.

This clonotype was found a few times. The chain is built from TRBV28 and TRBJ2-1; TRBD2 aligns across 12 bases. With V trimmed by 4 bases and J by 15 bases, 13 bases remained unmatched. From germline, CDR1 is MDHEN and CDR2 SYDVKM. The CDR3 loop spans 15 amino acids. The CDR3: CASSSTGTSGFGGFF. The CDR3, as DNA: TGTGCCAGCAGTTCGACCGGGACTAGCGGGTTCGGTGGGTTCTTC. Full variable domain (missing parts from reference TRBV28 and TRBJ2-1): DVKVTQSSRYLVKRTGEKVFLECVQDMDHENMFWYRQDPGLGLRLIYFSYDVKMKEKGDIPEGYSVSREKKERFSLILESASTNQTSMYLCASSSTGTSGFGGFFGPGTRLTVL.

J is TRBJ2-5 and V is TRBV20-1, with 14 positions matching TRBD2. Unmatched junction bases numbered 4, after V lost 6 bases and J lost 4 bases. This CDR3 has 14 residues. Germline V gene data show CDR1 as DFQATT and CDR2 as SNEGSKA (reference sequence). In nucleotides, the CDR3 is TGCAGTGCCCCCGGGACTAGCGGGAGAGAGACCCAGTACTTC. Its protein is CSAPGTSGRETQYF.

This clonotype has at least ten counts. The CDR3 sequence is CASSLGIAVQETQYF. In DNA form, the CDR3 reads TGCGCCAGCAGCTTGGGGATAGCGGTCCAAGAGACCCAGTACTTC. The chain has TRBV5-1 and TRBJ2-5; weak D call: TRBD2 (6 bases). V was clipped by 0 bases and J by 1 base, with 10 bases between them. CDR1 and CDR2 (germline): SGHRS, YFSETQ. This CDR3 comprises 15 residues.

The chain links TRBV7-3 to TRBJ2-1; 13 bases are a match to TRBD2. J was trimmed by 4 bases and V by 5 bases; bases with no gene match: 5. The CDR3 consists of 16 residues. Germline V gene sequence: CDR1 SGHTA, CDR2 FQGTGA. Written as DNA, the CDR3 is TGTGCCAGCAGCCCGGGACTAGCGGGAATGTACAATGAGCAGTTCTTC. It encodes CASSPGLAGMYNEQFF. Drawing the rest from reference TRBV7-3 and TRBJ2-1, the complete variable domain is GAGVSQTPSNKVTEKGKYVELRCDPISGHTALYWYRQSLGQGPEFLIYFQGTGAADDSGLPNDRFFAVRPEGSVSTLKIQRTERGDSAVYLCASSPGLAGMYNEQFFGPGTRLTVL.

This clonotype turned up a few times. V is TRBV4-3 and J is TRBJ2-1; TRBD1 matches at 9 bases. This CDR3 is built from 15 residues. Germline values: CDR1 LGHNA, CDR2 YSLEER. The V gene end was trimmed by 3 bases and the J gene end by 7 bases; junction bases not matched to a gene: 7. The CDR3 DNA reads TGCGCCAGCAGCCACGAAGGGACAGGGAGGAATGAGCAGTTCTTC. It is translated as CASSHEGTGRNEQFF.

The V and J genes are TRBV6-5 and TRBJ2-5; D remains ambiguous. Germline V gives CDR1 MNHEY, CDR2 SVGAGI. This CDR3 has 13 amino acids. V dropped 5 bases and J dropped 1 base, with 8 bases sitting between them. The CDR3 DNA is TGTGCCAGCAGTAAACAGAGCCAAGAGACCCAGTACTTC. Protein: CASSKQSQETQYF.

This clonotype was recorded a few times. This rearrangement joins TRBV29-1 to TRBJ1-2; the D is unclear. This CDR3 spans 11 amino acids. V was shortened by 1 base and J by 5 bases, with 5 bases between the two germline ends. Germline V CDR1 and CDR2: SQVTM, ANQGSEA. DNA for the CDR3: TGCAGCGTTGAAGTACCGTATGGCTACACCTTC. Residues: CSVEVPYGYTF.

The chain has TRBV21-1 and TRBJ2-3; TRBD2, the D gene given by the table, was not confirmed from the DNA. TRBV21-1 is listed as a pseudogene. There are 15 residues in the CDR3. In DNA, the CDR3 is TGTGCCAGCAGCAAAGCCAGCGGTAGCACAGATACGCAGTATTTT. This sequence encodes CASSKASGSTDTQYF.

The J gene is TRBJ2-4, the V gene TRBV2; 7 nucleotides agree with TRBD2. J gave up 1 base and V 3 bases, and 6 bases lay outside the gene matches. The CDR3 totals 16 residues. Germline CDR1 is SNHLY and CDR2 is FYNNEI. The CDR3 nucleotides read TGTGCCAGCAGTGACGGGAGGATGTCGGCCAAAAACATTCAGTACTTC. It is translated as CASSDGRMSAKNIQYF.

A note on this clonotype: This clone may be a read error of a much larger clone one base away. The J gene is TRBJ2-1, the V gene TRBV18; D ambiguous. Germline values: CDR1 KGHSH, CDR2 LQKENI. The CDR3 contains 13 residues. CDR3 sequence (DNA): TGTGCCGGCTCACCAGAATCTGGGAATGAGCAGTTCTTC. It yields the protein CAGSPESGNEQFF.

This clonotype occurred many times. The chain has TRBV6-6 and TRBJ1-1; D is perhaps TRBD1 (6 bases). The ends were cut back, 0 bases at V and 4 bases at J, with 15 bases in the middle. The germline CDR1 and CDR2 sequences are MNHNY and SVGAGI (reference sequence). The CDR3 has 16 amino acids. The CDR3 protein is CASSYSVQGMGTEAFF. As DNA, the CDR3 is TGTGCCAGCAGTTACTCGGTACAGGGAATGGGCACTGAAGCTTTCTTT.

Many counts were recorded for this clonotype. This rearrangement joins TRBV29-1 to TRBJ2-5; D gene uncertain. The J call may be incorrect, as the DNA end agrees better with TRBJ2-1. Germline loops: CDR1 SQVTM, CDR2 ANQGSEA. The CDR3 has 13 amino acids. The CDR3 DNA is TGCAGCGTTGCTTCCCAGGCAAGGAATGAGCAGTTCTTC. Translating gives CSVASQARNEQFF.

This clonotype showed up just a few times. The DNA of the CDR3 is TGCAGTGCTAGAGGGAGGCGGGGGGACACAGATACGCAGTATTTT. The encoded protein is CSARGRRGDTDTQYF. The chain carries TRBV20-1 and TRBJ2-3, with 8 bases that match TRBD2. The CDR3 contains 15 residues. The V and J ends lost 1 base and 2 bases, in that order; junction bases with no gene match: 5. CDR1 is DFQATT, CDR2 SNEGSKA, per germline (reference sequence).

This clonotype was seen a few times. The gene calls are TRBV5-1 and TRBJ2-5; TRBD1 matches at 7 bases. The DNA end favors TRBJ2-1, so the J call may be wrong. CDR3 size: 16 residues. The germline CDR1 and CDR2 sequences are SGHRS and YFSETQ. The CDR3 spells CASRLTGPGEYNEQFF. The CDR3 nucleotides are TGCGCCAGCAGATTGACAGGGCCAGGGGAATACAATGAGCAGTTCTTC.